This T cell receptor (beta chain) was obtained from a study of regulatory T cells in long-lasting Graves disease. Arm-PCR with iRepertoire HTBI primers amplified the CDR3 regions for these TCR beta libraries. TCRdb re-called the multiplex PCR reads through MiXCR, storing one row per CDR3 protein. The sample contains fewer than 450,000 distinct CDR3 sequences, about a quarter of which appear only once. The length of the CDR3 is 16 residues. The germline gives CDR1 LGHNA, CDR2 YSLEER. V shed 0 bases and J shed 4 bases, with 16 bases lying between them. This clonotype came up a few times. The antigen remains unidentified. General study findings and limits: Gene preferences differed: TRBV28, TRBJ1-2, TRBJ2-5 in persistent cases. Since the sample size was small, accuracy may have been reduced. Newly diagnosed patients had higher TCR diversity than persistent Graves' patients did.

The time point was: persistent/refractory GD, antithyroid drugs over 5 years with positive TRAb. The TCR library was prepared using RNA isolated from PBMCs. V gene TRBV4-3 combines with J gene TRBJ2-7; the D is unclear. This sample comprised peripheral blood mononuclear cells (PBMCs), obtained when the disease was refractory, from a patient treated with antithyroid drugs. The TCR was taken from a female donor with Graves disease. DNA of the CDR3: TGCGCCAGCAGCCAAGAAGGCCTTCACGAAGGGTACGAGCAGTACTTC. It codes for CASSQEGLHEGYEQYF.